A selection of T cell receptor beta chains follows, all from one sample in a study of T cell responses to AZD1222 COVID-19 vaccine. Assay used: immunoSEQ multiplex PCR; TCRdb lists only in-frame clones, some missing. Of some 130,000 clones in the sample, 70% to 90% were seen once. Specimen: peripheral blood, collected 28 days after the second AZD1222 dose. The receptors were sampled from an adult who received the AZD1222 COVID-19 vaccine. CDR3s include the opening cysteine and the closing phenylalanine or tryptophan. Fields, in order: V gene, D gene, J gene, clone size, CDR3 protein, CDR3 DNA. The D gene is left open where the match is weak. Where a row states a size, it is once, few, many or the class of an expanded clone; other rows omit it.

V gene: TRBV12-3/TRBV12-4; D gene: NA; J gene: TRBJ1-5; clone size: NA; CDR3 protein: CASNGQFNQPQHF; CDR3 DNA: TGTGCCAGCAATGGACAGTTCAATCAGCCCCAGCATTTT
V gene: TRBV4-1; D gene: TRBD2; J gene: TRBJ2-1; clone size: once; CDR3 protein: CASSPTQRGWGEQFF; CDR3 DNA: TGCGCCAGCAGCCCTACCCAGCGGGGGTGGGGTGAGCAGTTCTTC
V gene: TRBV2; D gene: NA; J gene: TRBJ2-7; clone size: NA; CDR3 protein: CASSEAPGLPMEQYF; CDR3 DNA: TGTGCCAGCAGTGAAGCCCCGGGACTCCCTATGGAGCAGTACTTC
V gene: TRBV9; D gene: NA; J gene: TRBJ1-2; clone size: few; CDR3 protein: CASSPRPLPGLQGYTF; CDR3 DNA: TGTGCCAGCAGCCCCAGACCGTTACCGGGCCTTCAGGGCTACACCTTC
V gene: TRBV6-6; D gene: NA; J gene: TRBJ1-1; clone size: NA; CDR3 protein: CASTLMNTEAFF; CDR3 DNA: TGTGCCAGCACCCTCATGAACACTGAAGCTTTCTTT
V gene: TRBV30; D gene: NA; J gene: TRBJ1-5; clone size: NA; CDR3 protein: CAWRGTGNQPQHF; CDR3 DNA: TGTGCCTGGAGGGGTACAGGCAATCAGCCCCAGCATTTT
V gene: TRBV5-4; D gene: TRBD1; J gene: TRBJ2-2; clone size: NA; CDR3 protein: CASSPRTGVTTGELFF; CDR3 DNA: TGTGCCAGCAGCCCGAGGACAGGGGTAACGACCGGGGAGCTGTTTTTT
V gene: TRBV19; D gene: TRBD2; J gene: TRBJ2-1; clone size: NA; CDR3 protein: CASSRGTSGMNEQFF; CDR3 DNA: TGTGCCAGTAGTAGGGGGACTAGCGGGATGAATGAGCAGTTCTTC
V gene: TRBV14; D gene: NA; J gene: TRBJ2-1; clone size: once; CDR3 protein: CASSRAGIGEQFF; CDR3 DNA: TGTGCCAGCAGTCGAGCAGGGATTGGGGAGCAGTTCTTC
V gene: TRBV15; D gene: TRBD1; J gene: TRBJ1-2; clone size: NA; CDR3 protein: CATSRDPGTGANYGYTF; CDR3 DNA: TGTGCCACCAGCAGAGATCCGGGGACAGGCGCTAACTATGGCTACACCTTC
V gene: TRBV5-8; D gene: NA; J gene: TRBJ1-1; clone size: NA; CDR3 protein: CASSFDTYTEAFF; CDR3 DNA: TGTGCCAGCAGCTTCGACACTTACACTGAAGCTTTCTTT
V gene: TRBV5-1; D gene: TRBD2; J gene: TRBJ2-3; clone size: NA; CDR3 protein: CASHGGSGSADTQYF; CDR3 DNA: TGCGCCAGCCACGGGGGAAGCGGGAGCGCAGATACGCAGTATTTT
V gene: TRBV12-5; D gene: NA; J gene: TRBJ1-5; clone size: NA; CDR3 protein: CASGGGRGYNQPQHF; CDR3 DNA: TGTGCTAGTGGTGGGGGACGGGGGTATAATCAGCCCCAGCATTTT
V gene: TRBV9; D gene: NA; J gene: TRBJ2-5; clone size: NA; CDR3 protein: CASSVAASVSQETQYF; CDR3 DNA: TGTGCCAGCAGCGTAGCTGCTAGCGTATCTCAAGAGACCCAGTACTTC
V gene: TRBV6-5; D gene: NA; J gene: TRBJ1-4; clone size: NA; CDR3 protein: CASSPSSNEKLFF; CDR3 DNA: TGTGCCAGCAGCCCATCCTCTAATGAAAAACTGTTTTTT
V gene: TRBV7-2; D gene: TRBD1; J gene: TRBJ1-5; clone size: NA; CDR3 protein: CASSLTGPNQPQHF; CDR3 DNA: TGTGCCAGCAGCTTGACAGGGCCCAATCAGCCCCAGCATTTT
V gene: TRBV10-3; D gene: TRBD1; J gene: TRBJ1-1; clone size: NA; CDR3 protein: CAISGQGIHTEAFF; CDR3 DNA: TGTGCCATCAGTGGACAGGGAATTCATACTGAAGCTTTCTTT
V gene: TRBV7-2; D gene: TRBD1; J gene: TRBJ1-1; clone size: NA; CDR3 protein: CASSARQGAGTEAFF; CDR3 DNA: TGTGCCAGCAGCGCCCGACAGGGGGCGGGGACTGAAGCTTTCTTT
V gene: TRBV19; D gene: NA; J gene: TRBJ1-1; clone size: NA; CDR3 protein: CASSEGMNTEAFF; CDR3 DNA: TGTGCCAGTAGTGAGGGTATGAACACTGAAGCTTTCTTT
V gene: TRBV19; D gene: NA; J gene: TRBJ1-2; clone size: NA; CDR3 protein: CASSIKGGYGYTF; CDR3 DNA: TGTGCCAGTAGTATTAAGGGCGGCTATGGCTACACCTTC
V gene: TRBV5-1; D gene: NA; J gene: TRBJ2-7; clone size: NA; CDR3 protein: CASSLGTGPAYEQYF; CDR3 DNA: TGCGCCAGCAGCTTAGGAACCGGGCCCGCCTACGAGCAGTACTTC
V gene: TRBV24-1; D gene: NA; J gene: TRBJ2-7; clone size: NA; CDR3 protein: CATSDGQESEQYF; CDR3 DNA: TGTGCCACCAGTGATGGCCAAGAATCCGAGCAGTACTTC
V gene: TRBV4-1; D gene: TRBD1; J gene: TRBJ2-5; clone size: NA; CDR3 protein: CASSHPPGQGPETQYF; CDR3 DNA: TGCGCCAGCAGCCATCCTCCGGGACAGGGGCCAGAGACCCAGTACTTC
V gene: TRBV13; D gene: NA; J gene: TRBJ1-6; clone size: NA; CDR3 protein: CASSLGDLANSPLHF; CDR3 DNA: TGTGCCAGCAGCTTAGGCGATCTCGCCAATTCACCCCTCCACTTT
V gene: TRBV18; D gene: NA; J gene: TRBJ1-1; clone size: NA; CDR3 protein: CASSPPRGVGTEAFF; CDR3 DNA: TGTGCCAGCTCACCCCCCAGGGGCGTTGGCACTGAAGCTTTCTTT
V gene: TRBV11-3; D gene: NA; J gene: TRBJ2-7; clone size: NA; CDR3 protein: CASSSGPGYEQYF; CDR3 DNA: TGTGCCAGCAGCTCCGGGCCCGGGTACGAGCAGTACTTC
V gene: TRBV9; D gene: NA; J gene: TRBJ1-1; clone size: once; CDR3 protein: CASSPLPDTEAFF; CDR3 DNA: TGTGCCAGCAGCCCCCTCCCGGACACTGAAGCTTTCTTT
V gene: TRBV30; D gene: NA; J gene: TRBJ1-3; clone size: NA; CDR3 protein: CAWSEGPGNTIYF; CDR3 DNA: TGTGCCTGGAGTGAAGGCCCTGGAAACACCATATATTTT
V gene: TRBV10-3; D gene: TRBD1; J gene: TRBJ1-2; clone size: few; CDR3 protein: CAISDPKSGGENGYTF; CDR3 DNA: TGTGCCATCAGTGACCCTAAGTCAGGGGGGGAAAATGGCTACACCTTC
V gene: TRBV12-3/TRBV12-4; D gene: NA; J gene: TRBJ1-1; clone size: NA; CDR3 protein: CASSSGLEAFF; CDR3 DNA: TGTGCCAGCAGTTCAGGGCTTGAAGCTTTCTTT
V gene: TRBV19; D gene: TRBD2; J gene: TRBJ2-2; clone size: NA; CDR3 protein: CASTDGGGTGELFF; CDR3 DNA: TGTGCCAGTACGGACGGGGGGGGCACCGGGGAGCTGTTTTTT
V gene: TRBV9; D gene: TRBD1; J gene: TRBJ1-1; clone size: NA; CDR3 protein: CASSVAGQVNTEAFF; CDR3 DNA: TGTGCCAGCAGCGTAGCTGGACAGGTGAACACTGAAGCTTTCTTT
V gene: TRBV2; D gene: NA; J gene: TRBJ2-2; clone size: NA; CDR3 protein: CASSDRRDTGELFF; CDR3 DNA: TGTGCCAGCAGTGACCGCAGGGACACCGGGGAGCTGTTTTTT
V gene: TRBV6-6; D gene: NA; J gene: TRBJ1-1; clone size: NA; CDR3 protein: CASSYPVLGNTEAFF; CDR3 DNA: TGTGCCAGCAGTTACCCGGTCCTAGGGAACACTGAAGCTTTCTTT
V gene: TRBV6-5; D gene: NA; J gene: TRBJ1-1; clone size: NA; CDR3 protein: CAILWGSDTEAFF; CDR3 DNA: TGTGCCATCCTTTGGGGGAGTGACACTGAAGCTTTCTTT
V gene: TRBV15; D gene: NA; J gene: TRBJ1-1; clone size: NA; CDR3 protein: CATSRASGTPVGTEAFF; CDR3 DNA: TGTGCCACCAGCAGGGCATCCGGGACTCCTGTAGGTACTGAAGCTTTCTTT